A selection of T cell receptor beta chains follows, all from one sample in a study of memory CD4+ T cells and cytomegalovirus serostatus. The data were produced by immunoSEQ multiplex PCR, yet TCRdb's version contains in-frame clones alone and is incomplete. The profile shows under 50,000 clones, roughly 85% of them singletons. The source material was memory CD4+ T cells from blood. Receptor source: an adult in good health and CMV-seropositive. Each CDR3 is given without its conserved first and last residue. The order of the fields is V gene, CDR3 protein.

v_gene: TRBV19; CDR3aa: ASKQGNDSPLH
v_gene: TRBV5-6; CDR3aa: ASSLDGNSYNEQF
v_gene: TRBV5-1; CDR3aa: ASSLAFNAPRADEQY
v_gene: TRBV18; CDR3aa: ASSPSGTANTEAF
v_gene: TRBV7-3; CDR3aa: ASSSSAGQPDTQY
v_gene: TRBV19; CDR3aa: ASSKGQGVETQY
v_gene: TRBV4-3; CDR3aa: ASSQDVRIYGYT
v_gene: TRBV7-9; CDR3aa: ASSLAKGAAF
v_gene: TRBV25-1; CDR3aa: ASSETGTGHNEQF
v_gene: TRBV4-2; CDR3aa: ASTPSAGGEKKLF
v_gene: TRBV6-1; CDR3aa: ASSEYGTVDGYTFGSDT
v_gene: TRBV6-1; CDR3aa: ASSDLGGAYNEQF
v_gene: TRBV18; CDR3aa: ASSQFSGGDSAF
v_gene: TRBV20-1; CDR3aa: SADSREQY
v_gene: TRBV6-5; CDR3aa: ASSPKGAVGGYT
v_gene: TRBV11-2; CDR3aa: ASSLSGTSSYEQY
v_gene: TRBV7-6; CDR3aa: ASSAFGGAGGYT
v_gene: TRBV2; CDR3aa: ASSRPGQGHGYT
v_gene: TRBV5-1; CDR3aa: ASSLGHTGELF
v_gene: TRBV28; CDR3aa: ASSLRLAGGEKQF
v_gene: TRBV5-1; CDR3aa: ASSLQGATQY
v_gene: TRBV7-2; CDR3aa: ASSLAKGARAEAF
v_gene: TRBV2; CDR3aa: ASTQGARGEQF
v_gene: TRBV6-4; CDR3aa: ASSTLAGGPRSYNEQF
v_gene: TRBV6-1; CDR3aa: ASSGNGLAVPYEQY
v_gene: TRBV9; CDR3aa: ASSVKSGTHGYT
v_gene: TRBV12-5; CDR3aa: ASGLGGAMGGYT
v_gene: TRBV5-6; CDR3aa: ASSLVAGGLF
v_gene: TRBV11-2; CDR3aa: ASSKRGYYEQY
v_gene: TRBV5-6; CDR3aa: ASSLATRPEAEAF
v_gene: TRBV2; CDR3aa: ASSGQGAYQPQH
v_gene: TRBV5-1; CDR3aa: ASSLVQEETQY
v_gene: TRBV7-9; CDR3aa: ASSPSYRGRSSTDTQY
v_gene: TRBV11-1; CDR3aa: ASRQDALSASNYGYT
v_gene: TRBV7-7; CDR3aa: ASSPGTGSYEQY
v_gene: TRBV6-1; CDR3aa: ASSTGPLNYEQY
v_gene: TRBV28; CDR3aa: ASSLDGPGKRNSPLH
v_gene: TRBV6-1; CDR3aa: ASRFLQGIPDTQY
v_gene: TRBV29-1; CDR3aa: SVGASLSTDTQY
v_gene: TRBV29-1; CDR3aa: SVGTASNQPQH
v_gene: TRBV5-1; CDR3aa: ASSLGTGRNTEAF
v_gene: TRBV5-6; CDR3aa: ASSHSTDTQY
v_gene: TRBV6-5; CDR3aa: ASSPRGVGSPLH
v_gene: TRBV5-4; CDR3aa: ASSLDGQPQH
v_gene: TRBV7-9; CDR3aa: ASSHPRGGPRTDTQY
v_gene: TRBV5-1; CDR3aa: ASSFVTGGTEAF
v_gene: TRBV5-4; CDR3aa: ASSLGTGSAGEAF
v_gene: TRBV5-1; CDR3aa: ASSNGGAYEQF
v_gene: TRBV6-5; CDR3aa: ASSRTSGSYNEQF
v_gene: TRBV7-9; CDR3aa: ASSPPRGPNSNYGYT
v_gene: TRBV10-3; CDR3aa: AISESRTGAAPGGYT
v_gene: TRBV2; CDR3aa: ASRRFVENTEAF
v_gene: TRBV7-9; CDR3aa: ASSLGPGGRAEAF
v_gene: TRBV29-1; CDR3aa: STREGTSGANVLT
v_gene: TRBV14; CDR3aa: ASSSTYQAEAF
v_gene: TRBV5-6; CDR3aa: ASSWRRPGGTEAF
v_gene: TRBV4-1; CDR3aa: ASSRQLRADYGYT